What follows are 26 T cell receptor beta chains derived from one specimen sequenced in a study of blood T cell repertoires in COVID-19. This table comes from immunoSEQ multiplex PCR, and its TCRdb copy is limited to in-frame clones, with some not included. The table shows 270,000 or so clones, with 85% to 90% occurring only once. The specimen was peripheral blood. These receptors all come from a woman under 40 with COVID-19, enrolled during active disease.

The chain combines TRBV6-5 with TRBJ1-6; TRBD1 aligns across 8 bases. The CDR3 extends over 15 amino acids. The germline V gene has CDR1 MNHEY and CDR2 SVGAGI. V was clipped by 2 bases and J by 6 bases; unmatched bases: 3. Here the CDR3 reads CASSYRDRSNSPLHF. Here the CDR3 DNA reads TGTGCCAGCAGTTACCGGGACAGGAGTAATTCACCCCTCCACTTT.

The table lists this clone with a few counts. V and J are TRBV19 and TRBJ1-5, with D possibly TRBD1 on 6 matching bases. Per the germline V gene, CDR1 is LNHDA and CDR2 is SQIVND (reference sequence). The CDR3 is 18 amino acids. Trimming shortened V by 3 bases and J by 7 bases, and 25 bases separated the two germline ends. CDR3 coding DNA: TGTGCCAGTAGTATGGGAGGGCCCTCTCAGGGGTTGGTCCAGCCCCAGCATTTT. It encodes CASSMGGPSQGLVQPQHF.

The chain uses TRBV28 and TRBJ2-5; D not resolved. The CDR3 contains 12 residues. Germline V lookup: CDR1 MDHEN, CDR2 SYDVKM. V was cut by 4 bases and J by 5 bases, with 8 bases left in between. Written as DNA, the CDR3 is TGTGCCAGCAGTTCCCTCCAGGAGACCCAGTACTTC. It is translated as CASSSLQETQYF. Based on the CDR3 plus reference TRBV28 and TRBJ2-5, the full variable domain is DVKVTQSSRYLVKRTGEKVFLECVQDMDHENMFWYRQDPGLGLRLIYFSYDVKMKEKGDIPEGYSVSREKKERFSLILESASTNQTSMYLCASSSLQETQYFGPGTRLLVL.

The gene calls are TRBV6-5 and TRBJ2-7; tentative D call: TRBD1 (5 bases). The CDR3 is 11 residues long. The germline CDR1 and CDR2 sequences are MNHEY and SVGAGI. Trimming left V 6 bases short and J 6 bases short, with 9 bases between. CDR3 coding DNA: TGTGCCAGCAGGGACATGGCCGAGCAGTACTTC. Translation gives CASRDMAEQYF.

CDR3 protein: CASSSGTNTGELFF. In DNA form, the CDR3 reads TGTGCCAGCAGCTCCGGGACAAACACCGGGGAGCTGTTTTTT. V usage is TRBV9 and J usage is TRBJ2-2; D may be TRBD1 (6 bases). The CDR3 is made up of 14 amino acids. The ends were cut back, 4 bases at V and 2 bases at J, with 9 bases in the middle. Germline assignment: CDR1 SGDLS and CDR2 YYNGEE.

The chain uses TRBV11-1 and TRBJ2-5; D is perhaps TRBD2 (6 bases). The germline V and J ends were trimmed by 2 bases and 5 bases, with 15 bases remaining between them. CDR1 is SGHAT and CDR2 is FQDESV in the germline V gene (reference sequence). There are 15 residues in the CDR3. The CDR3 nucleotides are TGTGCCAGCAGCTTAACTCACGGGACTGGGGAGACCCAGTACTTC. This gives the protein CASSLTHGTGETQYF.

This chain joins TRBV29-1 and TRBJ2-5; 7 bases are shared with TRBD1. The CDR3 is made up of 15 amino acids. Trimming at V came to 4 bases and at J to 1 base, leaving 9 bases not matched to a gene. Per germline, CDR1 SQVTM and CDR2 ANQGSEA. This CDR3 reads CSVALFGTVQETQYF. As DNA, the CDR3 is TGCAGCGTTGCCCTTTTCGGGACAGTCCAAGAGACCCAGTACTTC. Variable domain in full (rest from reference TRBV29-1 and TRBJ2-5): SAVISQKPSRDICQRGTSLTIQCQVDSQVTMMFWYRQQPGQSLTLIATANQGSEATYESGFVIDKFPISRPNLTFSTLTVSNMSPEDSSIYLCSVALFGTVQETQYFGPGTRLLVL.

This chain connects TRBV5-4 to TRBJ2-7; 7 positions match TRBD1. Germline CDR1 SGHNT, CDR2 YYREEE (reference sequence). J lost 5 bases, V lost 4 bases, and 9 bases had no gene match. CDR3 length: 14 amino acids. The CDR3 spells CASSVPGQPDEQYF. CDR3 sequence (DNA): TGTGCCAGCAGCGTACCGGGACAGCCAGACGAGCAGTACTTC.

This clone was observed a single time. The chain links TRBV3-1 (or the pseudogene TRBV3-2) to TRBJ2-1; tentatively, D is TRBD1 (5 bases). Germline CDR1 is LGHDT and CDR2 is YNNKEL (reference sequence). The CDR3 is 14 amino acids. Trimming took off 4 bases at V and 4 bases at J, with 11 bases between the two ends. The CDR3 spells CASSRRGQYNEQFF. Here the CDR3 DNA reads TGTGCCAGCAGCCGACGAGGACAATACAATGAGCAGTTCTTC.

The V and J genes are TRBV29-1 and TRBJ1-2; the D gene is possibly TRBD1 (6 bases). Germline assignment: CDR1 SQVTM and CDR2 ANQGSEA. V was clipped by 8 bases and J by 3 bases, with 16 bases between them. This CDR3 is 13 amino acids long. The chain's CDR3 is CSLWSPGDYGYTF. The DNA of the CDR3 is TGCAGCCTTTGGTCGCCAGGGGACTATGGCTACACCTTC.

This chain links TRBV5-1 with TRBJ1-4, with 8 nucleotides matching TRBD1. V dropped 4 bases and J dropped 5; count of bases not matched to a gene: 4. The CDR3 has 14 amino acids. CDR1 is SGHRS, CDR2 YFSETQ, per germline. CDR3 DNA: TGCGCCAGCAGCCCGGACAGGGTGAATGAAAAACTGTTTTTT. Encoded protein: CASSPDRVNEKLFF.

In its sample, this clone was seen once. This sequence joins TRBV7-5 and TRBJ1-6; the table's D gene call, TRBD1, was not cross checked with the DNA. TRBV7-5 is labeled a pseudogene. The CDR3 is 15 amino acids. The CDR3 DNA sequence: TGTGTCAGAAGCTTACAGACAGGGAATAATTCACCCCTCCACTTT. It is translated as CVRSLQTGNNSPLHF.

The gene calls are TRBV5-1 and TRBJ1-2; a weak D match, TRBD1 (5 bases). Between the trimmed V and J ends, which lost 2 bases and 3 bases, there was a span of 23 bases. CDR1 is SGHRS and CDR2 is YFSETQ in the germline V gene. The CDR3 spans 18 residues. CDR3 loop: CASSFLPGLPLNDYGYTF. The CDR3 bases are TGCGCCAGCAGCTTCCTACCGGGACTGCCCTTGAATGACTATGGCTACACCTTC.

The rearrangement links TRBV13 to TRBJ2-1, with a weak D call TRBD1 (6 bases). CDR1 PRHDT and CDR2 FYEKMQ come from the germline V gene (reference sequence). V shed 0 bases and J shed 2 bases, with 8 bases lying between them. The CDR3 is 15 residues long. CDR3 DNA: TGTGCCAGCAGCTTAGGACAGGGCACCTACAATGAGCAGTTCTTC. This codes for CASSLGQGTYNEQFF. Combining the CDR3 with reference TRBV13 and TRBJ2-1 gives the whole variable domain AAGVIQSPRHLIKEKRETATLKCYPIPRHDTVYWYQQGPGQDPQFLISFYEKMQSDKGSIPDRFSAQQFSDYHSELNMSSLELGDSALYFCASSLGQGTYNEQFFGPGTRLTVL.

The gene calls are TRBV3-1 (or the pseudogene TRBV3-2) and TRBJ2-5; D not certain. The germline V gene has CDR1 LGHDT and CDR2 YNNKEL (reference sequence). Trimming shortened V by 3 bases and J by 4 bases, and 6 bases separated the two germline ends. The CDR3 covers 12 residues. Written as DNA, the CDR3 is TGTGCCAGCAGCCAGGTAGTAGAGACCCAGTACTTC. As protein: CASSQVVETQYF.

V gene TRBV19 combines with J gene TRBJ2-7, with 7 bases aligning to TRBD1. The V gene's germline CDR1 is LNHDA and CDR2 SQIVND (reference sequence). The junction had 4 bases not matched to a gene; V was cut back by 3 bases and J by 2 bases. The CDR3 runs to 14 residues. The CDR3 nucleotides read TGTGCCAGTAGTATCGACAGGGACCCCTACGAGCAGTACTTC. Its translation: CASSIDRDPYEQYF. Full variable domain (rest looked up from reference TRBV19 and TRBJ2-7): DGGITQSPKYLFRKEGQNVTLSCEQNLNHDAMYWYRQDPGQGLRLIYYSQIVNDFQKGDIAEGYSVSREKKESFPLTVTSAQKNPTAFYLCASSIDRDPYEQYFGPGTRLTVT.

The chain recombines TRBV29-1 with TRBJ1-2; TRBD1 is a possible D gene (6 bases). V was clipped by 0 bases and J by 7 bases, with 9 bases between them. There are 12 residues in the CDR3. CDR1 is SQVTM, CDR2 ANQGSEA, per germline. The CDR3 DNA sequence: TGCAGCGTTGAAGAAGGGGGTCGTGGCTACACCTTC. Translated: CSVEEGGRGYTF. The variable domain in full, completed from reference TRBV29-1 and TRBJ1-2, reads SAVISQKPSRDICQRGTSLTIQCQVDSQVTMMFWYRQQPGQSLTLIATANQGSEATYESGFVIDKFPISRPNLTFSTLTVSNMSPEDSSIYLCSVEEGGRGYTFGSGTRLTVV.

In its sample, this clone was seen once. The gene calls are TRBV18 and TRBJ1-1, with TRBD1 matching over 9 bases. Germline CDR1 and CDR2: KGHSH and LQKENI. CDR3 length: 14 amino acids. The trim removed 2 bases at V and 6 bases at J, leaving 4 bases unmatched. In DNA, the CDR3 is TGTGCCAGCTCACCAAGGACAGGGGAATCTGAAGCTTTCTTT. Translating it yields CASSPRTGESEAFF.

The CDR3 bases are TGTGCCAGCTCACCACCTCTGAGCAGGGGGCCCTACGAGCAGTACTTC. It encodes CASSPPLSRGPYEQYF. The genes are TRBV18 and TRBJ2-7; 8 bases map to TRBD1. J lost 2 bases, V lost 0 bases, and 6 bases had no gene match. This CDR3 spans 16 amino acids. From germline, CDR1 is KGHSH and CDR2 LQKENI.

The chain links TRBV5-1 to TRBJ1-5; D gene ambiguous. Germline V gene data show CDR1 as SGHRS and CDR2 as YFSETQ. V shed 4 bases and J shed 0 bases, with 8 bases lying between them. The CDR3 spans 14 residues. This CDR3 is CASSPDISNQPQHF. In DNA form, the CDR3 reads TGCGCCAGCAGCCCCGACATTAGCAATCAGCCCCAGCATTTT.

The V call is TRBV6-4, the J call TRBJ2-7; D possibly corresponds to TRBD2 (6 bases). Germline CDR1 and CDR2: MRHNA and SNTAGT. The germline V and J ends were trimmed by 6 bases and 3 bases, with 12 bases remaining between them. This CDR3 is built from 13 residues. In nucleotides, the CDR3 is TGTGCCAGCAGCGAGCGGGCAAACTACGAGCAGTACTTC. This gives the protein CASSERANYEQYF.

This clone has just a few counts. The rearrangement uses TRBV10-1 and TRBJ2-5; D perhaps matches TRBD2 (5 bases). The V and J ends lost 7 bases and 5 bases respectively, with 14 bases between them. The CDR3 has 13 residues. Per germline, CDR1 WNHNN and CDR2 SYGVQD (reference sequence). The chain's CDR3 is CASNGRRGETQYF. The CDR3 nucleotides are TGCGCCAGCAACGGCAGGCGCGGGGAGACCCAGTACTTC.

CDR3: CASSNGAAQYF. The DNA of the CDR3 is TGTGCCAGTAGTAATGGGGCCGCGCAGTATTTT. The rearrangement joins TRBV19 to TRBJ2-3; a weak D match, TRBD1 (5 bases). Per the germline V gene, CDR1 is LNHDA and CDR2 is SQIVND (reference sequence). V was pared by 4 bases and J by 10 bases, with 9 bases between. The CDR3 contains 11 residues.

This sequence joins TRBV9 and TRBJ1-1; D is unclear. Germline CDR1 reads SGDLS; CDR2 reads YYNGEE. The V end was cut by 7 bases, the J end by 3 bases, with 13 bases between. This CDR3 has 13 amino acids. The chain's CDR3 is CASSRGWYTEAFF. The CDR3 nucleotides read TGTGCCAGCTCCCGGGGTTGGTACACTGAAGCTTTCTTT.

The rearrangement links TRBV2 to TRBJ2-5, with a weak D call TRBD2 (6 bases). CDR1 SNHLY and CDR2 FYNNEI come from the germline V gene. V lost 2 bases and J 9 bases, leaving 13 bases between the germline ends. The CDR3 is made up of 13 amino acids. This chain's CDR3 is CASSERVGRSQYF. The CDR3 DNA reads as TGTGCCAGCAGTGAACGGGTAGGGAGGTCCCAGTACTTC.

The CDR3 region is CASSHRTGGLMNTEAFF. DNA for the CDR3: TGCGCCAGCAGCCACAGGACAGGGGGGCTCATGAACACTGAAGCTTTCTTT. The V gene is TRBV4-1, the J gene TRBJ1-1, with 10 bases matching TRBD1. Per the germline V gene, CDR1 is MGHRA and CDR2 is YSYEKL. There are 17 residues in the CDR3. With 3 bases clipped from V and 0 bases from J, the junction kept 7 bases outside the gene matches.